These T cell receptor beta chains were read from a single sample in a study of blood T cells in healthy people across ages. TCRdb used MiXCR to reprocess the 5' RACE reads, holding one entry per CDR3 protein. The profile shows around 1,600,000 distinct CDR3 sequences, 40% to 45% of them singletons. Sequencing used blood. These receptors all come from a woman between 18 and 29 years old in good health. Both conserved end residues are part of each CDR3. D genes are given only for firm matches. Some rows mark clone size as missing; the rest say once, few, many or name a class of expanded clone.

clone size	V gene	J gene	CDR3 length	D gene	CDR3 DNA	CDR3 protein
few	TRBV6-6	TRBJ2-3	15	TRBD2	TGTGCCAGCAGCCCCCTTAGCGGGAGGGCAGATACGCAGTATTTT	CASSPLSGRADTQYF
NA	TRBV12-3/TRBV12-4	TRBJ1-3	14	TRBD1	TGTACCAGCGGGACAGGGGTGTACGGAAACACCATATATTTT	CTSGTGVYGNTIYF
NA	TRBV5-6	TRBJ1-5	17	NA	TGTGCCAGCAGCTCATCCGGGCTTCTAGGGGGCAATCAGCCCCAGCATTTT	CASSSSGLLGGNQPQHF
NA	TRBV11-2	TRBJ2-1	17	TRBD2	TGTGCCAGAAGTTTGTGGAAAGGACTAGCGGGAGAGGGCGAGCAGTTCTTC	CARSLWKGLAGEGEQFF
NA	TRBV12-3/TRBV12-4	TRBJ2-3	15	NA	TGTGCCAGCAGTTTGGCGGGATACAGCACAGGTACGCAGTATTTT	CASSLAGYSTGTQYF
once	TRBV21-1	TRBJ2-7	16	NA	TGTGCCAGCAGCAAAGGCGCGCGGGCTATGTCCTGCGAGCGGTACTTC	CASSKGARAMSCERYF
NA	TRBV6-4	TRBJ2-2	14	TRBD2	TGTGCCAGCAGTGACGGACTAGACACCGGGGAGCTGTTTTTT	CASSDGLDTGELFF
NA	TRBV29-1	TRBJ2-1	18	NA	TGCAGCGTGGGACTCCGACTACCAAGAGCATCCACCTACAATGAGCAGTTCTTC	CSVGLRLPRASTYNEQFF
NA	TRBV5-1	TRBJ2-1	16	NA	TGCGCCAGCAGCTTGGATCCGGGGTTGAACTACAATGAGCAGTTCTTC	CASSLDPGLNYNEQFF
NA	TRBV7-8	TRBJ1-1	11	TRBD1	TGTGCCAGCATCGACAGGGCTGAAGCTTTCTTT	CASIDRAEAFF
NA	TRBV6-5	TRBJ1-5	15	NA	TGTGCCAGCAGTCAACACAGCCACCTAGGCGAGCCCCAGCATTTT	CASSQHSHLGEPQHF
NA	TRBV20-1	TRBJ1-6	15	NA	TGCAGTGCTAGAGACAGGGGAGGAAATAATTCACCCCTCCACTTT	CSARDRGGNNSPLHF
few	TRBV20-1	TRBJ2-7	14	TRBD2	TGCAGTGCTATAGCGGGGTCGAGCTCCTACGAGCAGTACTTC	CSAIAGSSSYEQYF
few	TRBV2	TRBJ1-2	15	NA	TGTGCCAGCAGTGAAGAAGGACAGAAAGCCTATGGCTACACCTTC	CASSEEGQKAYGYTF
NA	TRBV2	TRBJ2-1	13	NA	TGTGCCAGCAGTCAGAACAGATACAATGAGCAGTTCTTC	CASSQNRYNEQFF
NA	TRBV20-1	TRBJ2-3	15	TRBD2	TGCAGTGCTAGAAGACTAGCGGGATTAACAGATACGCAGTATTTT	CSARRLAGLTDTQYF
NA	TRBV20-1	TRBJ2-3	14	NA	TGCAGTGCTCCGCGGGTGAAAGTTTCAGATACGCAGTATTTT	CSAPRVKVSDTQYF
NA	TRBV12-3/TRBV12-4	TRBJ1-3	16	NA	TGTGCCAGCAGTTTACCCGGGACCGACTCTGGAAACATCATATATTTT	CASSLPGTDSGNIIYF
NA	TRBV9	TRBJ2-7	16	NA	TGTGCCAGCAGCGTAGGAGCGGGACAGCCCTTCTCCGAGCAGTACTTC	CASSVGAGQPFSEQYF
NA	TRBV10-3	TRBJ2-7	15	NA	TGTGCCATCAGTGAGTCGTTCGGGGGCCGAGACGAGCAGTACTTC	CAISESFGGRDEQYF
few	TRBV28	TRBJ2-7	17	NA	TGTGCCAGCAGTTTATCGCGTAATAGCGGATACCACTACGAGCAGTACTTC	CASSLSRNSGYHYEQYF
NA	TRBV4-3	TRBJ1-6	17	NA	TGCGCCAGCAGCCAAGATCTAAGGTCGCAGGGGATGTCACCCCTCCACTTT	CASSQDLRSQGMSPLHF
NA	TRBV20-1	TRBJ1-2	14	TRBD1	TGCAGTGCCTCGGACAGGGGCGGTTGGTATGGCTACACCTTC	CSASDRGGWYGYTF
NA	TRBV12-3/TRBV12-4	TRBJ1-2	13	TRBD1	TGTGCCAGCATCCTTGGACAGGGGGATGGCTACACCTTC	CASILGQGDGYTF